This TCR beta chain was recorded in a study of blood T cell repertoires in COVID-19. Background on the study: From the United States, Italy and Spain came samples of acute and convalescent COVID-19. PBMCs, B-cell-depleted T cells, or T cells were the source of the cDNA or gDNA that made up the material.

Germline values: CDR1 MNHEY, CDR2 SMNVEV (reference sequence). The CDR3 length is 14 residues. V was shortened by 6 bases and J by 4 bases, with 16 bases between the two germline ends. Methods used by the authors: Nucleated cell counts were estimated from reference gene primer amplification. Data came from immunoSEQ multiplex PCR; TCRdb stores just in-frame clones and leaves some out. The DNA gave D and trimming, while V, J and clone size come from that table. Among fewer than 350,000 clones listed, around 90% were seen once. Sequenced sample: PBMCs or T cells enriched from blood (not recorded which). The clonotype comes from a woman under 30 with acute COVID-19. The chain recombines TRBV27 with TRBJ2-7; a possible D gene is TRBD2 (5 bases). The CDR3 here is CASSPHTSLYEQYF. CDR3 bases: TGTGCCAGCAGCCCACATACTAGTCTTTACGAGCAGTACTTC.